The 2 T cell receptor beta chains reported below all come from one sample, sequenced in a study of OX40 agonist ivuxolimab in advanced cancers. Some clones are missing from TCRdb's copy, which holds only in-frame ones; the method was immunoSEQ multiplex PCR. The table has 52,000 or so clones, around 94% seen once; the top ten hold 9.5% to 15%. The sample was CD4+ or CD8+ T cells sorted from blood, taken in a trial of the OX40 agonist ivuxolimab. Receptor source: an adult with an advanced solid tumor such as melanoma, head and neck, liver or kidney cancer.

The rearrangement links TRBV30 to TRBJ2-1; a weak D match, TRBD1 (6 bases). Germline assignment: CDR1 GTSNPN and CDR2 SVGIG (reference sequence). The CDR3 runs 17 residues. Deletions cut 1 base from V and 0 bases from J, with 16 bases between. The chain's CDR3 is CAWSAPPGDSSYNEQFF. CDR3 in DNA: TGTGCCTGGAGTGCTCCACCAGGGGATAGCTCCTACAATGAGCAGTTCTTC.

This rearrangement joins TRBV7-3 to TRBJ2-1; D is ambiguous. The V and J ends lost 3 bases and 4 bases respectively, with 13 bases between them. Germline V gives CDR1 SGHTA, CDR2 FQGTGA. This CDR3 comprises 15 residues. The CDR3 here is CASSLELLGYNEQFF. DNA of the CDR3: TGTGCCAGCAGCTTGGAACTACTCGGGTACAATGAGCAGTTCTTC.